One T cell receptor beta chain is described in this entry. Seattle's cohort entered during active infection and was followed longitudinally. This CDR3 region has 13 residues. Trimming pared 0 bases from V and 4 bases from J, leaving 6 bases between. Per the germline V gene, CDR1 is LGHNA and CDR2 is YSLEER. This sample was included in a study of blood T cell repertoires in COVID-19. About the study: Samples of COVID-19 (acute and convalescent) were obtained from the United States, Italy and Spain. Sources were T cells, B-cell-depleted T cells, or PBMCs; the material itself was cDNA or gDNA.

Original handling: Reference gene primer amplification yielded estimated nucleated cell counts. Data came from immunoSEQ multiplex PCR; TCRdb stores just in-frame clones and leaves some out. The D gene and trimming were derived from the DNA, and the V and J assignments and clone size from that table. This table holds about 170,000 clones, around 90% found once. V gene TRBV4-3 combines with J gene TRBJ1-2, with D uncertain. This TCR was sampled from an elderly woman with COVID-19, enrolled during active disease. Sequences were obtained from peripheral blood. CDR3 protein: CASSQDRSYGYTF. Written as DNA, the CDR3 is TGCGCCAGCAGCCAAGATCGCAGCTATGGCTACACCTTC.